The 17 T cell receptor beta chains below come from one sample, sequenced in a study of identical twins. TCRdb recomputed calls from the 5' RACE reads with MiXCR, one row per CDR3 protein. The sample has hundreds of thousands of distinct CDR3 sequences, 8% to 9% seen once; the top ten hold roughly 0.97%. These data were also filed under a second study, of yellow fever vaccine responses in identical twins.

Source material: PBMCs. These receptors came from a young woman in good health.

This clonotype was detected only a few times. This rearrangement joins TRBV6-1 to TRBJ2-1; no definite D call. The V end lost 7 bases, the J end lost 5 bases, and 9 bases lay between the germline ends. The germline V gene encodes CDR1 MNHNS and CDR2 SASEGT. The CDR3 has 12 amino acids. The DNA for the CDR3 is TGTGCCAGCACGCACAGACACAATGAGCAGTTCTTC. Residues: CASTHRHNEQFF.

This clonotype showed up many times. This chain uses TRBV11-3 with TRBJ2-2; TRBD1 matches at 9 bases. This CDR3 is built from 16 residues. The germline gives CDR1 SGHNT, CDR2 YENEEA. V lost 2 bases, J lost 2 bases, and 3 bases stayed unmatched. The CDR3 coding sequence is TGTGCCAGCAGCTTAAGGGGACAGGGAAACACCGGGGAGCTGTTTTTT. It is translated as CASSLRGQGNTGELFF.

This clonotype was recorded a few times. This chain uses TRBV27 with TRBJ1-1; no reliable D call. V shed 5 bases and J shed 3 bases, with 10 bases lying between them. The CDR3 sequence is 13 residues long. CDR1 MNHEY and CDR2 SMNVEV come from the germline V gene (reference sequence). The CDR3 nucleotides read TGTGCCAGCAGTCCCTATGAGGACACTGAAGCTTTCTTT. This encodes CASSPYEDTEAFF.

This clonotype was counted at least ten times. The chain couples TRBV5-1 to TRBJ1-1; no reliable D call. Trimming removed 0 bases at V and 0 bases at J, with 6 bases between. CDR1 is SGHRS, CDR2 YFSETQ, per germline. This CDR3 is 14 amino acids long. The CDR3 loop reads CASSLGPVNTEAFF. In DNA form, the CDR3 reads TGCGCCAGCAGCTTGGGCCCGGTGAACACTGAAGCTTTCTTT.

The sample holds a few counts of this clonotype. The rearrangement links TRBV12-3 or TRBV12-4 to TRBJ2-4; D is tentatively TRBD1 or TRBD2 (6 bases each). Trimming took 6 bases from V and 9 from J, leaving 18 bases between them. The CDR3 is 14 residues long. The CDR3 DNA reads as TGTGCCAGCAGCTCACAGGGAGGAGGTAGCATTCAGTACTTC. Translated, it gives CASSSQGGGSIQYF.

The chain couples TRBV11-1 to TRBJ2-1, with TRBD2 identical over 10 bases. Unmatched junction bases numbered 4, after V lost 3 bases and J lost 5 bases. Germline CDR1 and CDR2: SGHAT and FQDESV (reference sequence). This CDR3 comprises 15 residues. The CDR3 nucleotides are TGTGCCAGCAGCTTCTTGGGACTAGCGAACAATGAGCAGTTCTTC. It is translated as CASSFLGLANNEQFF.

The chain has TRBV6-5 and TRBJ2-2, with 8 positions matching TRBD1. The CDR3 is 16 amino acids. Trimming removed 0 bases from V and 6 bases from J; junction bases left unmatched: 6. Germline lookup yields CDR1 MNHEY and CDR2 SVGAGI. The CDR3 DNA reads TGTGCCAGCAGTTACTCGTGGCAGGGGGCAGCCGGGGAGCTGTTTTTT. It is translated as CASSYSWQGAAGELFF.

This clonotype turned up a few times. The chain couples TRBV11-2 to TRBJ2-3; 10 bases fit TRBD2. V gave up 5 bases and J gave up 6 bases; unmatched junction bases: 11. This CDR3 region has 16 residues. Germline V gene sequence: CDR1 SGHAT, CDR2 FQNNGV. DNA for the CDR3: TGTGCCAGCAGCCCACGACTAGCGGGTTCGTCGGATACGCAGTATTTT. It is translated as CASSPRLAGSSDTQYF.

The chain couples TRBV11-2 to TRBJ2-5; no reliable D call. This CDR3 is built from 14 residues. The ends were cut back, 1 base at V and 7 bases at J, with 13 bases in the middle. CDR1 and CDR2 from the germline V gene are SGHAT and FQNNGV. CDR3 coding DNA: TGTGCCAGCAGCTTAGTGACCGATCTTCGGACCCAGTACTTC. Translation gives CASSLVTDLRTQYF.

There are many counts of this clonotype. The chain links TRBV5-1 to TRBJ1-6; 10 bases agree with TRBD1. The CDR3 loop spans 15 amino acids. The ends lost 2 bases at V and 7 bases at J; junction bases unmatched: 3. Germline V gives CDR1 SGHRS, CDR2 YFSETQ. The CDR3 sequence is CASSFGTGVNSPLHF. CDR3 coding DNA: TGCGCCAGCAGCTTCGGGACAGGGGTAAATTCACCCCTCCACTTT.

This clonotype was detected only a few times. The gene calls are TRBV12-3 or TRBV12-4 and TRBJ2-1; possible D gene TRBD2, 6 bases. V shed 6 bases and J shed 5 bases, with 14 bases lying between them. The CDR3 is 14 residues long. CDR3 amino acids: CASSGTRADNEQFF. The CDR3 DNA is TGTGCCAGCAGCGGGACTCGAGCCGACAATGAGCAGTTCTTC.

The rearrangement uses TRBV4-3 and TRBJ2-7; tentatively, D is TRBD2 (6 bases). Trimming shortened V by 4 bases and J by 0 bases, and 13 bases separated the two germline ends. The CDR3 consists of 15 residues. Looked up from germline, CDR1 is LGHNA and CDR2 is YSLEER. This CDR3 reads CASSPADGSSYEQYF. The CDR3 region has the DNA TGCGCCAGCAGCCCGGCGGACGGGAGCTCCTACGAGCAGTACTTC.

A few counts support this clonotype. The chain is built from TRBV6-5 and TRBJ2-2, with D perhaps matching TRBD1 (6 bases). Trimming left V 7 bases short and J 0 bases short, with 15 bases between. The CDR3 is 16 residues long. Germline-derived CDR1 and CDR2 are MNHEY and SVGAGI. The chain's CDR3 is CASIRSGTTNTGELFF. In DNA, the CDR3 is TGTGCCAGCATTAGGTCCGGGACAACGAACACCGGGGAGCTGTTTTTT.

The CDR3 spells CASSRGTPQYNEQFF. DNA of the CDR3: TGTGCCAGCAGTCGTGGGACCCCCCAGTACAATGAGCAGTTCTTC. V usage is TRBV27 and J usage is TRBJ2-1; D is tentatively TRBD1 or TRBD2 (5 bases each). Germline V gives CDR1 MNHEY, CDR2 SMNVEV (reference sequence). Trimming removed 5 bases from V and 4 bases from J, with 15 bases in between. The CDR3 runs to 15 residues.

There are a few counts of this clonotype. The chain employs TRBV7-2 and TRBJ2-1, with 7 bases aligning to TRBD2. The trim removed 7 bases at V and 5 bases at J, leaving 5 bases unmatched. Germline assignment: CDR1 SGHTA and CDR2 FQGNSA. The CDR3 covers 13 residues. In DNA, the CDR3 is TGTGCCAGCAATCAGCGGGAAAACAATGAGCAGTTCTTC. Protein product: CASNQRENNEQFF.

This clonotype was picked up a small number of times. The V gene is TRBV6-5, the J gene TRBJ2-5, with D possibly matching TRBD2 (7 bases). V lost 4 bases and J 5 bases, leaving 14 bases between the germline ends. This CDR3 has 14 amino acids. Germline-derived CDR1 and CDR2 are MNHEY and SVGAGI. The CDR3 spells CASSWGGLQETQYF. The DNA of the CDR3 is TGTGCCAGCAGTTGGGGGGGGCTTCAGGAGACCCAGTACTTC.

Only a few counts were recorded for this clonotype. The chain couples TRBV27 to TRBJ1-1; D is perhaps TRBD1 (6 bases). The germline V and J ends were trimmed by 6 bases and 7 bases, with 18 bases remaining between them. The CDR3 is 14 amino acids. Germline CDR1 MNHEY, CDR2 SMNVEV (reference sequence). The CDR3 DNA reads TGTGCCAGCAGGGGTAGGGGGACGCCCCTTGAAGCTTTCTTT. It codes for CASRGRGTPLEAFF.